This T cell receptor (beta chain) was sequenced in a study of cytomegalovirus exposure and HLA in healthy donors. Whole-study findings and limits: Donors were assumed by presence/absence analyses to have roughly uniform sequencing depth. V segments that were indistinguishable, TRBV6-2 and TRBV6-3 among them, were omitted from analysis. A later analysis linked a missense variant in DCLRE1C to the trimming of TCR beta V and J genes.

PCR was performed using 60 Vbeta and 13 Jbeta primers. TCRdb keeps only in-frame clones here, not all; method: immunoSEQ multiplex PCR. The sample yields 200,000 or so clones, 80% to 90% seen once. The CDR3 totals 14 residues. Germline trimming cut 6 bases from V and 7 bases from J; bases unmatched to any gene: 9. Looked up from germline, CDR1 is MNHNY and CDR2 is SVGAGI (reference sequence). This clone was seen a few times. Its antigen remains unknown. Donors in the study were healthy people who gave bone marrow. Specimen: PBMCs. V gene TRBV6-6 combines with J gene TRBJ2-7; 10 nucleotides agree with TRBD1. The receptor comes from a man aged 30 to 45 in good health and CMV-seronegative. CDR3 sequence: CASSRRGTGEEQYF. In DNA, the CDR3 is TGTGCCAGCAGCCGCCGTGGGACAGGGGAAGAGCAGTACTTC.